The rows below give T cell receptor beta chains drawn from one sample of a study of T cell responses to AZD1222 COVID-19 vaccine. This table comes from immunoSEQ multiplex PCR, and its TCRdb copy is limited to in-frame clones, with some not included. The profile shows under 150,000 clones, around nine tenths of them singletons. The input for sequencing was peripheral blood, taken 28 days after the second AZD1222 dose. The receptors were sampled from an adult who received the AZD1222 COVID-19 vaccine. Each CDR3 is given with its conserved first and last residue. D genes are given only for firm matches. Size tells how often a clone was seen (once, few, many) or the class of an expanded clone, and some rows leave it out.

TRBD1,TRBV12-3/TRBV12-4,TRBJ2-4,NA,TGTGCCAGCAGACAGGGGGCCAAAAACATTCAGTACTTC,CASRQGAKNIQYF
NA,TRBV5-1,TRBJ2-1,NA,TGCGCCAGCAGCCTACATATTGGGGGCTCCTACAATGAGCAGTTCTTC,CASSLHIGGSYNEQFF
TRBD1,TRBV10-3,TRBJ1-5,NA,TGTGCCGTGCAGGGGGACCCAGGGCCCCAGCATTTT,CAVQGDPGPQHF
NA,TRBV25-1,TRBJ1-1,NA,TGTGCCACCAGGTTTGGGGGAGGTGGCACTGAAGCTTTCTTT,CATRFGGGGTEAFF
NA,TRBV6-5,TRBJ2-7,NA,TGTGCCAGCAGTTCCTGGGACACCCTCAGCTACGAGCAGTACTTC,CASSSWDTLSYEQYF
NA,TRBV19,TRBJ1-2,NA,TGTGCCAGTAGTGTCGGGACCCGCGGCTACACCTTC,CASSVGTRGYTF
TRBD1,TRBV5-1,TRBJ1-5,NA,TGCGCCAGCAGCCAACAGGGGTCACCCAATCAGCCCCAGCATTTT,CASSQQGSPNQPQHF
TRBD2,TRBV9,TRBJ2-2,NA,TGTGCCAGCAGCGTAGTTTCCCTAGCGGGCAATTTAAACACCGGGGAGCTGTTTTTT,CASSVVSLAGNLNTGELFF
TRBD2,TRBV28,TRBJ2-7,NA,TGTGCCAGCAGATCAGGGACTAGCGGGCCCTACGAGCAGTACTTC,CASRSGTSGPYEQYF
NA,TRBV19,TRBJ1-5,once,TGTGCCAGTAGTATAGACGGGCAGAACAATCAGCCCCAGCATTTT,CASSIDGQNNQPQHF
NA,TRBV11-2,TRBJ2-1,NA,TGTGCCAGCAGCTTAGGTGGCGGTTCTTTTAATGAGCAGTTCTTC,CASSLGGGSFNEQFF
NA,TRBV7-2,TRBJ1-1,NA,TGTGCCAGCAGCTCTACCCTCCTACAGTGGGGCACTGAAGCTTTCTTT,CASSSTLLQWGTEAFF
TRBD1,TRBV28,TRBJ1-1,NA,TGTGCCAGCAGTTCCAGGGGGAGGTACACTGAAGCTTTCTTT,CASSSRGRYTEAFF